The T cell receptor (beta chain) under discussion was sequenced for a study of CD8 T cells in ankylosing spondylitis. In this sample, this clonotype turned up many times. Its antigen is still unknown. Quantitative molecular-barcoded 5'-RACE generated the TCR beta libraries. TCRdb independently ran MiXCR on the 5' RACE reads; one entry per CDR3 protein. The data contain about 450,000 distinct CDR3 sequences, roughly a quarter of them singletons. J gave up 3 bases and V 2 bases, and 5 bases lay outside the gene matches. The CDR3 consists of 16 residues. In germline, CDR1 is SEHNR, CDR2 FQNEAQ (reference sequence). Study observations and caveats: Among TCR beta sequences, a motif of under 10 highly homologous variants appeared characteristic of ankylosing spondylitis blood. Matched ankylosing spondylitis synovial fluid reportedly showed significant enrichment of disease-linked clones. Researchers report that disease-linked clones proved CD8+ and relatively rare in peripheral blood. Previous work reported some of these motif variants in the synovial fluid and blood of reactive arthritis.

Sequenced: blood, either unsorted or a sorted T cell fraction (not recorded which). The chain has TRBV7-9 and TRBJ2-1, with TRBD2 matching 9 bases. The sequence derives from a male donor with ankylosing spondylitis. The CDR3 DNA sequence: TGTGCCAGCAGCTTATCTAGCGGGATCTACTACAATGAGCAGTTCTTC. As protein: CASSLSSGIYYNEQFF.